This T cell receptor (beta chain) was recovered during a study of T cells expressing NK-cell markers. On the study more broadly: Source material for TCR beta repertoires consisted of sorted CD3+CD56+NKG2C+, CD3+CD56+NKG2C- and CD3+CD56-NKG2C+ T cells. With respect to HCMV, seven of the eight sequenced donors were seropositive, and one was seronegative.

Notes on this clonotype: Its antigen remains unidentified.

For TCR beta, cDNA was produced by 5'RACE template switching with UMIs. TCRdb re-analyzed the 5' RACE reads; it lists each CDR3 protein once, without DNA. The sample has almost 450,000 distinct CDR3 sequences, and its top ten clones hold 7.3%. General study findings and limits: Several donors likewise had their CD3+CD56-NKG2C+ fraction led by these clonotypes.

The CDR3 consists of 16 residues. Germline V gene sequence: CDR1 MDHEN, CDR2 SYDVKM. This chain connects TRBV28 to TRBJ1-1; TCRdb names TRBD1, which stays unverified in the absence of DNA. The TCR comes from a woman between 18 and 69 years old in good health. Source material: blood T cells: a sorted CD56 or NKG2C T cell subset, CD4+ or CD8+ T cells, or bulk PBMC T cells (not recorded which). CDR3 sequence: CASSTAGEAMNTEAFF.